This entry describes one T cell receptor (beta chain). The entry originates in a study of T-cell memory formation after mild COVID-19. The CDR3 totals 13 residues. CDR1 and CDR2 from the germline V gene are MNHNY and SVGAGI (reference sequence). Trimming stripped 6 bases from V and 4 bases from J, with 10 bases between. TCRdb itself ran the 5' RACE reads through MiXCR, one entry per CDR3 protein. The sample lists about 340,000 distinct CDR3 sequences, roughly 20% occurring once. The V and J genes are TRBV6-6 and TRBJ2-1, with D perhaps TRBD1 or TRBD2 (5 bases each). Sequencing used PBMCs or a T cell subset sorted from them (not recorded which). The clonotype was recovered from an adult woman who had mild COVID-19 (a few samples of this study predate the infection). Cell type and time point are not known. CDR3 DNA: TGTGCCAGCAGGACAGAGGGATACAATGAGCAGTTCTTC. Translation gives CASRTEGYNEQFF.